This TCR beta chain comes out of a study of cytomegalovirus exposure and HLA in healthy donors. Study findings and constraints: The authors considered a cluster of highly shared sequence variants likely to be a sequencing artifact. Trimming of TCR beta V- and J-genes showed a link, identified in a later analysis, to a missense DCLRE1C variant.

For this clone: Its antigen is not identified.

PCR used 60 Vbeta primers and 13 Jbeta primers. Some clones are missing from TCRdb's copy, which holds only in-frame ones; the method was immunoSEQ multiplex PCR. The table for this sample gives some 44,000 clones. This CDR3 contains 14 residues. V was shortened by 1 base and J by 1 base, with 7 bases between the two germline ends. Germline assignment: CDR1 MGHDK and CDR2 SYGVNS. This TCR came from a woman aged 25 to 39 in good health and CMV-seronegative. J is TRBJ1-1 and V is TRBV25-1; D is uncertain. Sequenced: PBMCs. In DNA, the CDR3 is TGTGCCAGCAGTGAATTATCAGGGAACACTGAAGCTTTCTTT. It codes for CASSELSGNTEAFF.